Reported below is one T cell receptor (beta chain). Researchers placed roughly 200,000 CFSE-labeled responder cells in culture with roughly 200,000 irradiated, violet-dye-labeled stimulator cells. The record originates from a study of graft-versus-host responses after intestinal transplantation. The CDR3 covers 15 residues. V was cut by 1 base and J by 4 bases, with 10 bases left in between. Germline CDR1 SGHTA, CDR2 FQGNSA. Here immunoSEQ multiplex PCR was the method, and the copy in TCRdb shows in-frame clones only, minus some. The sample includes approximately 20,000 clones, around 41% of them seen just once.

The source of this sequence is a human patient who received an intestinal transplant. This sample comprised alloreactive CD8+ T cells from a mixed lymphocyte reaction culture, obtained before intestinal transplant. Sample subset: CFSE-low proliferating T cells sorted from approximately six-day pre-transplant mixed lymphocyte reaction (GvH or HvG direction). The rearrangement joins TRBV7-2 to TRBJ2-2; D remains ambiguous. The CDR3 region has the DNA TGTGCCAGCAGCTTAGTTCGACTTTCCACCGGGGAGCTGTTTTTT. This encodes CASSLVRLSTGELFF.